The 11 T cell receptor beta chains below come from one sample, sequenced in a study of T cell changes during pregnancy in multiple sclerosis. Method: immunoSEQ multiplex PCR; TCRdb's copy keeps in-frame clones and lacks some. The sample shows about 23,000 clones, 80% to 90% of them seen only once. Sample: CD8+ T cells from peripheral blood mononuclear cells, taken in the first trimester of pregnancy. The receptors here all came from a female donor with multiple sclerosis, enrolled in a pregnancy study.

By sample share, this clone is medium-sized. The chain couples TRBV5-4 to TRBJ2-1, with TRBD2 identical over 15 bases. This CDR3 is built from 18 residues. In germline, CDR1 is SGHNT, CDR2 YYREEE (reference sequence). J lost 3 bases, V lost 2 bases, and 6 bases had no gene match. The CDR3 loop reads CASSLPGLAGGNYNEQFF. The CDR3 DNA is TGTGCCAGCAGCTTACCTGGACTAGCGGGGGGGAACTACAATGAGCAGTTCTTC.

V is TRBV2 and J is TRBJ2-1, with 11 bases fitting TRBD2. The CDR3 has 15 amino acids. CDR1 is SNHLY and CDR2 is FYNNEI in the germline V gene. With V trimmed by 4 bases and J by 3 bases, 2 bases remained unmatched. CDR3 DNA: TGTGCCAGCAGTGCGGGACTAGCGGACTACAATGAGCAGTTCTTC. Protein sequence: CASSAGLADYNEQFF.

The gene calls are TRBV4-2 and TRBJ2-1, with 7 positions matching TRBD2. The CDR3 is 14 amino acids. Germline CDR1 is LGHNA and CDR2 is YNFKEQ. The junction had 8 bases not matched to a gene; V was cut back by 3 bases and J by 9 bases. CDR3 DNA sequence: TGTGCCAGCAGCCAGCAACTAGCGTTCGCTGAGCAGTTCTTC. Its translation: CASSQQLAFAEQFF.

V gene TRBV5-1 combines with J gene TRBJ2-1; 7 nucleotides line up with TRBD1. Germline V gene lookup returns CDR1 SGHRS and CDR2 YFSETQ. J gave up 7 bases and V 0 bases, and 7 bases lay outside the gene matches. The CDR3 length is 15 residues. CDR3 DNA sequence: TGCGCCAGCAGCTTGGGAGACAGGGCTTTAAATGAGCAGTTCTTC. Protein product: CASSLGDRALNEQFF.

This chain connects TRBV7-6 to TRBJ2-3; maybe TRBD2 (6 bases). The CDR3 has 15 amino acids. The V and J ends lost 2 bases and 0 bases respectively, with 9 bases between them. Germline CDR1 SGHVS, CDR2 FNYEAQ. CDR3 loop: CASSLLAESTDTQYF. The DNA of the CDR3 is TGTGCCAGCAGCTTATTAGCGGAAAGCACAGATACGCAGTATTTT. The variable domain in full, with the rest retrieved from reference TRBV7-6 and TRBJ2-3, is GAGVSQSPRYKVTKRGQDVALRCDPISGHVSLYWYRQALGQGPEFLTYFNYEAQQDKSGLPNDRFSAERPEGSISTLTIQRTEQRDSAMYRCASSLLAESTDTQYFGPGTRLTVL.

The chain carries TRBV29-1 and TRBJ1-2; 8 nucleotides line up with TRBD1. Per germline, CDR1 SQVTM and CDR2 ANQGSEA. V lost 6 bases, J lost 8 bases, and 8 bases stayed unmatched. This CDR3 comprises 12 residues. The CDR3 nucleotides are TGCAGCGTGGAGGGACAGGAAGAGGGCTACACCTTC. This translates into CSVEGQEEGYTF.

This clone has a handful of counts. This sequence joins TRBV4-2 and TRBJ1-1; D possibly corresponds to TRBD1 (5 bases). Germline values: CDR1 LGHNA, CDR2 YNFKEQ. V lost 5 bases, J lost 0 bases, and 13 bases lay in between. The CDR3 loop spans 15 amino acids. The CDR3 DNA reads TGTGCCAGCAGCGAGACAGATGACATGAACACTGAAGCTTTCTTT. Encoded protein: CASSETDDMNTEAFF.

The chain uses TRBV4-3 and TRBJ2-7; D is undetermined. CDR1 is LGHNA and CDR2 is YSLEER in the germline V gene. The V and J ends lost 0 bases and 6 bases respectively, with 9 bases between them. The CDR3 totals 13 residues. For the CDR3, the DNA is TGCGCCAGCAGCCAAGATCGTGTTTCCGAGCAGTACTTC. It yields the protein CASSQDRVSEQYF.

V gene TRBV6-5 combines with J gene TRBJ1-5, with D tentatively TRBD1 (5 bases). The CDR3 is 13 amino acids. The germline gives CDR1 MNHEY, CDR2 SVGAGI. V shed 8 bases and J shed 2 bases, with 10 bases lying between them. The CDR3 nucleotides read TGTGCCAGCGGCCAAGGGGGCAATCAGCCCCAGCATTTT. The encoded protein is CASGQGGNQPQHF.

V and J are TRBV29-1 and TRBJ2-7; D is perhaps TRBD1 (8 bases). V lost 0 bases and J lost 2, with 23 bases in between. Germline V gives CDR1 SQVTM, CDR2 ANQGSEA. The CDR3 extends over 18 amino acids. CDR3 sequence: CSVEEGGTGKVGAYEQYF. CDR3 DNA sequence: TGCAGCGTTGAAGAGGGAGGGACAGGCAAGGTTGGGGCCTACGAGCAGTACTTC.

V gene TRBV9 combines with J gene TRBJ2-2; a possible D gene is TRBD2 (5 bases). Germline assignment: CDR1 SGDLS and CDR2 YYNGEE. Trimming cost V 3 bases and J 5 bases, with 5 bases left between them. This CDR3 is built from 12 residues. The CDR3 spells CASSGLTGELFF. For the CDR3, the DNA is TGTGCCAGCAGCGGACTAACCGGGGAGCTGTTTTTT. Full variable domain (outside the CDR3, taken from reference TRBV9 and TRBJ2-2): DSGVTQTPKHLITATGQRVTLRCSPRSGDLSVYWYQQSLDQGLQFLIQYYNGEERAKGNILERFSAQQFPDLHSELNLSSLELGDSALYFCASSGLTGELFFGEGSRLTVL.